The 10 T cell receptor beta chains given below trace back to one sample, sequenced in a study of spatial heterogeneity in lung cancer. This sample's time point: sample taken at primary tumor resection. A single record per CDR3 protein comes from TCRdb applying MiXCR to the 5' RACE reads. The data show over 10,000 distinct CDR3 sequences, with 3% to 4.5% seen just once and around 45% held by the top ten. This material consisted of PBMCs, taken at surgery. These receptors originate from a male donor with early-stage non-small cell lung cancer.

At least ten counts were recorded for this clonotype. The V and J genes are TRBV28 and TRBJ1-2; D possibly corresponds to TRBD1 (5 bases). The CDR3 is made up of 14 amino acids. The V end was cut by 5 bases, the J end by 7 bases, with 17 bases between. CDR1 MDHEN and CDR2 SYDVKM come from the germline V gene. The CDR3 DNA reads as TGTGCCAGCAGTGTTTATGTTCAGGGCGGTGGCTACACCTTC. Encoded protein: CASSVYVQGGGYTF.

In this sample, this clonotype turned up a few times. J is TRBJ2-3 and V is TRBV11-2; TRBD2 agrees at 10 bases. Per germline, CDR1 SGHAT and CDR2 FQNNGV. The CDR3 runs 16 residues. After removal of 7 bases from V and 2 bases from J, the junction contained 9 bases not matched to a gene. The CDR3 is CASTRLAGVVTDTQYF. CDR3 DNA sequence: TGTGCCAGCACTCGGCTAGCGGGAGTCGTCACAGATACGCAGTATTTT.

This clonotype was seen many times. The chain employs TRBV15 and TRBJ2-3, with a tentative D call TRBD1 (5 bases). Germline lookup yields CDR1 LNHNV and CDR2 YYDKDF (reference sequence). The V end was cut by 0 bases, the J end by 6 bases, with 10 bases between. The CDR3 has 14 residues. The CDR3, as DNA: TGTGCCACCAGCAGAGACAGGGCCCCCGATACGCAGTATTTT. This encodes CATSRDRAPDTQYF.

There are many counts of this clonotype. The chain carries TRBV10-1 and TRBJ1-1, with D possibly TRBD1 on 5 matching bases. CDR1 is WNHNN, CDR2 SYGVQD, per germline (reference sequence). CDR3 length: 15 residues. The germline V and J ends were trimmed by 3 bases and 8 bases, with 19 bases remaining between them. The DNA of the CDR3 is TGCGCCAGCAGTGATGAGGACACGCGTCATCCAGAAGCTTTCTTT. It specifies CASSDEDTRHPEAFF.

This clonotype was seen ten or more times. This chain uses TRBV28 with TRBJ1-5; D is possibly TRBD1 (5 bases). This CDR3 comprises 16 residues. V was clipped by 1 base and J by 3 bases, with 13 bases between them. CDR1 MDHEN and CDR2 SYDVKM come from the germline V gene. This CDR3 is CASSLFRDSPNQPQHF. Written as DNA, the CDR3 is TGTGCCAGCAGTTTATTTCGAGACAGCCCCAATCAGCCCCAGCATTTT.

This clonotype was counted many times. This rearrangement joins TRBV5-1 to TRBJ1-3; D uncertain. CDR3 length: 11 residues. Trimming left V 7 bases short and J 5 bases short, with 7 bases between. The germline CDR1 and CDR2 sequences are SGHRS and YFSETQ. The CDR3 sequence: CASGDRNTIYF. The CDR3 DNA reads TGCGCCAGCGGTGATAGAAACACCATATATTTT.

This clonotype has a count of ten or more. The chain couples TRBV11-2 to TRBJ2-2; D gene uncertain. V gave up 5 bases and J gave up 3 bases, with 13 bases separating them. CDR1 is SGHAT and CDR2 is FQNNGV in the germline V gene. The CDR3 is made up of 15 amino acids. The chain's CDR3 is CASSPRGSHTGELFF. CDR3 nucleotide sequence: TGTGCCAGCAGCCCTCGAGGCAGTCACACCGGGGAGCTGTTTTTT.

Ten or more counts support this clonotype. The CDR3 DNA sequence: TGTGCCAGCAGGGAACTACAGGGGAGTCAGCCCCAGCATTTT. This translates into CASRELQGSQPQHF. The chain couples TRBV6-5 to TRBJ1-5; 7 bases map to TRBD1. Trimming removed 6 bases from V and 6 bases from J; junction bases left unmatched: 8. The CDR3 runs 14 residues. Germline V gene sequence: CDR1 MNHEY, CDR2 SVGAGI.

Ten or more counts support this clonotype. V and J are TRBV29-1 and TRBJ2-7; D unclear. CDR3 length: 13 residues. The germline CDR1 and CDR2 sequences are SQVTM and ANQGSEA. The V and J ends lost 6 bases and 6 bases respectively, with 18 bases between them. CDR3 sequence (DNA): TGCAGCGTGGGCGCTTCCATTCTGTCCGAGCAGTACTTC. Translated, it gives CSVGASILSEQYF.

The sample holds many counts of this clonotype. The genes are TRBV2 and TRBJ2-7, with 7 bases aligning to TRBD1. V shed 10 bases, J shed 3 bases, and the junction held 6 bases outside the gene matches. CDR1 SNHLY and CDR2 FYNNEI come from the germline V gene. The CDR3 loop spans 12 amino acids. The chain's CDR3 is CATSGQSYEQYF. The CDR3 region has the DNA TGTGCCACTTCGGGACAGAGCTACGAGCAGTACTTC. Variable domain in full (rest from reference TRBV2 and TRBJ2-7): EPEVTQTPSHQVTQMGQEVILRCVPISNHLYFYWYRQILGQKVEFLVSFYNNEISEKSEIFDDQFSVERPDGSNFTLKIRSTKLEDSAMYFCATSGQSYEQYFGPGTRLTVT.